This TCR beta chain appears in the sequencing data of a study of OX40 agonist ivuxolimab in advanced cancers. Overall study: In this trial design, patients received ivuxolimab intravenously at 0.01 to 10 mg/kg every 2 weeks. Findings of the study overall: Expanded clones tended on average to be more numerous among CD8+ T cells than CD4+. Several nonresponders also turned out to have low normalized T-cell clonal expansion.

Turning to this clone: The antigen is unknown.

The CDR3 spans 11 residues. V lost 5 bases and J lost 6, with 10 bases in between. Germline V gives CDR1 SQVTM, CDR2 ANQGSEA. The protocol was immunoSEQ multiplex PCR, while the TCRdb copy is restricted to in-frame clones and leaves out a portion. This table has fewer than 75,000 clones, roughly nine tenths appearing once. The receptor's source is an adult with an advanced solid tumor such as melanoma, head and neck, liver or kidney cancer. V and J are TRBV29-1 and TRBJ1-2; D is unclear. Sequencing used CD4+ or CD8+ T cells sorted from blood, obtained in a trial of the OX40 agonist ivuxolimab. CDR3 in amino acids: CSVLSGHGYTF. CDR3 sequence (DNA): TGCAGCGTTCTGTCGGGCCATGGCTACACCTTC.